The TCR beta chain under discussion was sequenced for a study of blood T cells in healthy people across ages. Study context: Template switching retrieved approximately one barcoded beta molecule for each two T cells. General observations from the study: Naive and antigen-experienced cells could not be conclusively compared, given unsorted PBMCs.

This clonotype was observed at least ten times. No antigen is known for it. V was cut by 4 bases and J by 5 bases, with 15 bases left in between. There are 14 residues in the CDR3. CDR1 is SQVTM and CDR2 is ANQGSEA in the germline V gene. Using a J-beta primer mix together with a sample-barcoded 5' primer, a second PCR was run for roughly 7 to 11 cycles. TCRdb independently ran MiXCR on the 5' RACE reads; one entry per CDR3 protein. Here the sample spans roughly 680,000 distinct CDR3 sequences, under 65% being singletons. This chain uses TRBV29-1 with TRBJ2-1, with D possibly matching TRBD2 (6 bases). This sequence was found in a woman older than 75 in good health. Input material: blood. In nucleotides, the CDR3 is TGCAGCGTTGTTCAGCGGGCGGCTAACAATGAGCAGTTCTTC. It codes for CSVVQRAANNEQFF.